The present entry profiles one T cell receptor (beta chain) with its context. Its antigen is not known. Losses at the gene ends were 6 bases for V and 7 bases for J; bases not matched to a gene: 5. The CDR3 is 14 amino acids. CDR1 MNHNY and CDR2 SVGAGI come from the germline V gene (reference sequence). The sample belongs to a study of T cell responses to AZD1222 COVID-19 vaccine. Some clones are missing from TCRdb's copy, which holds only in-frame ones; the method was immunoSEQ multiplex PCR. The sample has about 120,000 clones, about 91% seen once. Study results and caveats: Among those given AZD1222, only 6 or 7 were seropositive at baseline. At 160-218 and 743-854, vaccine-associated CD4 TCRs were dominant, and they spanned spike. Close to half of spike-specific TCRs reportedly recognize unmutated variant regions.

The chain couples TRBV6-6 to TRBJ1-4, with 10 positions matching TRBD1. The sample here was peripheral blood, taken 28 days after the second AZD1222 dose. The receptor was derived from an adult who received the AZD1222 COVID-19 vaccine. The DNA of the CDR3 is TGTGCCAGCAGCCTGGGACAGGGGATTGAAAAACTGTTTTTT. Protein: CASSLGQGIEKLFF.